A single sample gave rise to the 8 T cell receptor beta chains below, sequenced in a study of blood T cell repertoires in COVID-19. This table comes from immunoSEQ multiplex PCR, and its TCRdb copy is limited to in-frame clones, with some not included. The data contain just under 40,000 clones, 70% to 90% of them singletons. Sample: peripheral blood. The source is a human donor in a cohort sampled during active COVID-19.

The genes are TRBV5-1 and TRBJ2-1, with a tentative D call TRBD2 (6 bases). CDR1 and CDR2 (germline): SGHRS, YFSETQ. The CDR3 is 19 residues long. V lost 4 bases and J 2 bases, leaving 25 bases between the germline ends. The CDR3 DNA reads TGCGCCAGCAGCCCGGGGCGTGGGGGGAGCGGCCAAACCTACAATGAGCAGTTCTTC. It is translated as CASSPGRGGSGQTYNEQFF.

J is TRBJ1-2 and V is TRBV4-2; D is unresolved. CDR1 and CDR2 (germline): LGHNA, YNFKEQ. V lost 6 bases and J lost 7, with 12 bases in between. CDR3 length: 12 amino acids. As DNA, the CDR3 is TGTGCCAGCAGTTTCGGGGATTCTGGCTACACCTTC. This encodes CASSFGDSGYTF.

The rearrangement links TRBV6-6 to TRBJ1-2; 10 positions agree with TRBD1. The CDR3 extends over 14 amino acids. Trimming took 7 bases from V and 6 from J; bases not matched to a gene: 8. Germline V gene data show CDR1 as MNHNY and CDR2 as SVGAGI (reference sequence). In DNA form, the CDR3 reads TGTGCCAGCAAGAGCGACAGGGGGCTTCATGGCTACACCTTC. Translating gives CASKSDRGLHGYTF.

The chain has TRBV11-2 and TRBJ1-1, with D possibly being TRBD1 (5 bases). Per germline, CDR1 SGHAT and CDR2 FQNNGV. V lost 2 bases and J lost 1, with 8 bases in between. This CDR3 is built from 14 residues. The CDR3 spells CASSLRRGNTEAFF. The DNA of the CDR3 is TGTGCCAGCAGCTTAAGGAGGGGGAACACTGAAGCTTTCTTT.

V gene TRBV3-1 (or the pseudogene TRBV3-2) combines with J gene TRBJ1-2, with 8 bases fitting TRBD1. CDR1 is LGHDT, CDR2 YNNKEL, per germline (reference sequence). The CDR3 loop spans 16 amino acids. V shed 1 base and J 4 bases; nucleotides not matched to a gene: 8. The CDR3 DNA reads TGTGCCAGCAGCCAAGCCCTGACAGGGGCCGCCTATGGCTACACCTTC. This codes for CASSQALTGAAYGYTF.

The chain recombines TRBV3-1 (or the pseudogene TRBV3-2) with TRBJ1-5; the match to TRBD1 covers 8 bases. This CDR3 spans 15 amino acids. Germline CDR1 and CDR2: LGHDT and YNNKEL (reference sequence). V was pared by 6 bases and J by 6 bases, with 10 bases of the junction left unmatched. The CDR3 coding sequence is TGTGCCAGCAGTCCCCAGGGGGCGCGAGGTCAGCCCCAGCATTTT. Amino acid sequence: CASSPQGARGQPQHF.

The gene calls are TRBV3-1 (or the pseudogene TRBV3-2) and TRBJ2-3, with TRBD2 matching 8 bases. The CDR3 contains 15 residues. V lost 3 bases to trimming and J lost 12 bases; unmatched junction nucleotides: 14. The germline gives CDR1 LGHDT, CDR2 YNNKEL (reference sequence). The CDR3 protein is CASSHRGILLADQYF. The CDR3 region has the DNA TGTGCCAGCAGCCATCGAGGGATCCTACTAGCGGATCAGTATTTT.

This chain joins TRBV27 and TRBJ2-7; D might be TRBD2 (6 bases). V gave up 5 bases and J gave up 0 bases, with 14 bases separating them. The CDR3 has 15 residues. The germline V gene encodes CDR1 MNHEY and CDR2 SMNVEV (reference sequence). The CDR3 sequence: CASSVSRGFSYEQYF. The CDR3 DNA reads TGTGCCAGCAGTGTGTCGCGGGGCTTCTCCTACGAGCAGTACTTC.